Listed below are T cell receptor beta chains from one sample, sequenced in a study of STAT5B mutations in CD4+ large granular lymphocyte leukemia. TCRdb's copy holds only in-frame clones and misses some; the assay was immunoSEQ multiplex PCR. The table records around 28,000 clones, 65% to 80% of them present only once. Sequences were obtained from CD4+ T cells from blood buffy coats. The source of these receptors is a human donor in good health. Each CDR3 is given with its conserved first and last residue. Each record gives: D gene, clone size, V gene, J gene, CDR3 protein, CDR3 DNA. A D gene is named only where the DNA matches it firmly. The size field is filled for only some rows; it gives once, few, many or a size class.

d_call: TRBD1; clone_size: -; v_call: TRBV28; j_call: TRBJ1-5; cdr3_aa: CASEDRVGQPQHF; cdr3_nt: TGTGCCAGCGAAGACAGGGTAGGCCAGCCCCAGCATTTT
d_call: TRBD2; clone_size: -; v_call: TRBV7-2; j_call: TRBJ2-3; cdr3_aa: CASSLEGGGRPDTQYF; cdr3_nt: TGTGCCAGCAGCCTGGAGGGCGGGGGAAGGCCAGATACGCAGTATTTT
d_call: -; clone_size: -; v_call: TRBV19; j_call: TRBJ1-5; cdr3_aa: CATGGGAEQPQHF; cdr3_nt: TGTGCCACCGGAGGGGGGGCGGAGCAGCCCCAGCATTTT
d_call: -; clone_size: -; v_call: TRBV6-1; j_call: TRBJ1-2; cdr3_aa: CASSDGGRLNDYRYTF; cdr3_nt: TGTGCCAGCAGTGACGGGGGGCGCTTGAATGATTATCGCTACACCTTC
d_call: -; clone_size: -; v_call: TRBV28; j_call: TRBJ2-1; cdr3_aa: CASSARGLNEQFF; cdr3_nt: TGTGCCAGCAGCGCTCGGGGCCTCAATGAGCAGTTCTTC
d_call: TRBD2; clone_size: -; v_call: TRBV5-4; j_call: TRBJ2-2; cdr3_aa: CASSPSSGRPNTGELFF; cdr3_nt: TGTGCCAGCAGCCCCTCTAGCGGGAGGCCGAACACCGGGGAGCTGTTTTTT
d_call: TRBD1; clone_size: few; v_call: TRBV7-6; j_call: TRBJ1-1; cdr3_aa: CASSIGTANTEAFF; cdr3_nt: TGTGCCAGCAGCATCGGGACAGCGAACACTGAAGCTTTCTTT
d_call: -; clone_size: -; v_call: TRBV27; j_call: TRBJ2-3; cdr3_aa: CASSLTKADTQYF; cdr3_nt: TGTGCCAGCAGTTTAACCAAGGCAGATACGCAGTATTTT
d_call: -; clone_size: -; v_call: TRBV4-1; j_call: TRBJ2-3; cdr3_aa: CASSQVGTSTDTQYF; cdr3_nt: TGCGCCAGCAGCCAAGTTGGGACTAGCACAGATACGCAGTATTTT
d_call: TRBD1; clone_size: -; v_call: TRBV6-1; j_call: TRBJ2-2; cdr3_aa: CASSEVGQGYTGELFF; cdr3_nt: TGTGCCAGCAGTGAGGTGGGACAGGGATACACCGGGGAGCTGTTTTTT
d_call: -; clone_size: -; v_call: TRBV7-2; j_call: TRBJ2-7; cdr3_aa: CASRPGPSYEQYF; cdr3_nt: TGTGCCAGCCGGCCAGGACCTTCCTACGAGCAGTACTTC
d_call: -; clone_size: once; v_call: TRBV27; j_call: TRBJ2-3; cdr3_aa: CASSLSRDTQYF; cdr3_nt: TGTGCCAGCAGTTTATCGAGAGATACGCAGTATTTT
d_call: -; clone_size: few; v_call: TRBV30; j_call: TRBJ1-1; cdr3_aa: CAGERNTEAFF; cdr3_nt: TGTGCCGGGGAGAGGAACACTGAAGCTTTCTTT
d_call: -; clone_size: -; v_call: TRBV7-3; j_call: TRBJ2-3; cdr3_aa: CASSPLVGTDTQYF; cdr3_nt: TGTGCCAGCAGCCCGCTAGTTGGCACAGATACGCAGTATTTT
d_call: -; clone_size: -; v_call: TRBV4-2; j_call: TRBJ2-5; cdr3_aa: CASSQDIAGETQYF; cdr3_nt: TGTGCCAGCAGCCAAGATATAGCTGGAGAGACCCAGTACTTC
d_call: -; clone_size: -; v_call: TRBV18; j_call: TRBJ1-4; cdr3_aa: CASSPRGSGNEKLFF; cdr3_nt: TGTGCCAGCTCACCACGCGGATCAGGGAATGAAAAACTGTTTTTT
d_call: -; clone_size: -; v_call: TRBV19; j_call: TRBJ1-4; cdr3_aa: CASSISGGAEKLFF; cdr3_nt: TGTGCCAGTAGTATTTCGGGGGGAGCTGAAAAACTGTTTTTT
d_call: TRBD2; clone_size: -; v_call: TRBV10-3; j_call: TRBJ2-7; cdr3_aa: CAISEGGLAGTSREQYF; cdr3_nt: TGTGCCATCAGTGAGGGGGGACTAGCGGGAACCTCGAGGGAGCAGTACTTC
d_call: TRBD1; clone_size: -; v_call: TRBV7-9; j_call: TRBJ2-7; cdr3_aa: CASSLGAGQGGYEQYF; cdr3_nt: TGTGCCAGCAGCTTAGGAGCGGGACAGGGGGGCTACGAGCAGTACTTC
d_call: -; clone_size: -; v_call: TRBV7-9; j_call: TRBJ1-1; cdr3_aa: CASSLAGRDTEAFF; cdr3_nt: TGTGCCAGCAGCTTAGCCGGCAGGGACACTGAAGCTTTCTTT
d_call: TRBD1; clone_size: -; v_call: TRBV11-2; j_call: TRBJ2-1; cdr3_aa: CASSLGQGLGEQFF; cdr3_nt: TGTGCCAGCAGCTTAGGACAGGGTTTGGGTGAGCAGTTCTTC
d_call: TRBD2; clone_size: -; v_call: TRBV9; j_call: TRBJ2-3; cdr3_aa: CASSLGLAIRPADTQYF; cdr3_nt: TGTGCCAGCAGCCTCGGACTAGCGATCCGCCCTGCAGATACGCAGTATTTT
d_call: TRBD1; clone_size: -; v_call: TRBV5-8; j_call: TRBJ1-1; cdr3_aa: CASSLGAGTGSNTEAFF; cdr3_nt: TGTGCCAGCAGCTTGGGGGCCGGGACAGGGTCGAACACTGAAGCTTTCTTT
d_call: -; clone_size: -; v_call: TRBV5-5; j_call: TRBJ2-5; cdr3_aa: CASSLPKTQYF; cdr3_nt: TGTGCCAGCAGCCTGCCGAAGACCCAGTACTTC
d_call: -; clone_size: -; v_call: TRBV19; j_call: TRBJ1-3; cdr3_aa: CARPTLSGNTIYF; cdr3_nt: TGTGCCAGACCCACTCTCTCTGGAAACACCATATATTTT
d_call: -; clone_size: -; v_call: TRBV6-4; j_call: TRBJ2-7; cdr3_aa: CAREKEPYEQCF; cdr3_nt: TGTGCCAGAGAAAAGGAGCCCTACGAGCAGTGCTTC
d_call: -; clone_size: -; v_call: TRBV28; j_call: TRBJ1-3; cdr3_aa: CASSTSGLAGGNTIYF; cdr3_nt: TGTGCCAGCAGTACCTCGGGGCTAGCGGGTGGAAACACCATATATTTT
d_call: TRBD2; clone_size: -; v_call: TRBV4-1; j_call: TRBJ2-3; cdr3_aa: CASSQQTSGGPADTQYF; cdr3_nt: TGCGCCAGCAGCCAACAGACTAGCGGGGGGCCGGCAGATACGCAGTATTTT
d_call: TRBD1; clone_size: -; v_call: TRBV5-1; j_call: TRBJ2-3; cdr3_aa: CASSPGDRDADTQYF; cdr3_nt: TGCGCCAGCAGCCCGGGGGACAGGGATGCAGATACGCAGTATTTT
d_call: -; clone_size: -; v_call: TRBV5-4; j_call: TRBJ2-3; cdr3_aa: CASSPPLGDTQYF; cdr3_nt: TGTGCCAGCAGCCCACCTTTAGGAGATACGCAGTATTTT
d_call: -; clone_size: few; v_call: TRBV30; j_call: TRBJ2-1; cdr3_aa: CAWSRDSPHEQFF; cdr3_nt: TGTGCCTGGAGTCGTGACTCTCCCCATGAGCAGTTCTTC
d_call: -; clone_size: -; v_call: TRBV4-2; j_call: TRBJ1-1; cdr3_aa: CASSQENRLNTEAFF; cdr3_nt: TGTGCCAGCAGCCAAGAGAACAGGTTGAACACTGAAGCTTTCTTT
d_call: TRBD2; clone_size: few; v_call: TRBV9; j_call: TRBJ2-7; cdr3_aa: CASSDPTRGGPSYEQYF; cdr3_nt: TGTGCCAGCAGCGACCCGACCCGGGGGGGACCCTCCTACGAGCAGTACTTC
d_call: -; clone_size: -; v_call: TRBV2; j_call: TRBJ1-2; cdr3_aa: CASSEARGGGYTF; cdr3_nt: TGTGCCAGCAGTGAAGCCAGGGGTGGAGGCTACACCTTC
d_call: -; clone_size: -; v_call: TRBV28; j_call: TRBJ2-5; cdr3_aa: CASTKMYGTQYF; cdr3_nt: TGTGCCAGCACCAAGATGTATGGGACCCAGTACTTC
d_call: TRBD2; clone_size: -; v_call: TRBV7-2; j_call: TRBJ2-1; cdr3_aa: CASSLASGEQFF; cdr3_nt: TGTGCCAGCAGCCTGGCTAGCGGTGAGCAGTTCTTC
d_call: -; clone_size: few; v_call: TRBV21-1; j_call: TRBJ1-2; cdr3_aa: CASTPQGSGYTF; cdr3_nt: TGTGCCAGCACCCCACAGGGCTCTGGCTACACCTTC
d_call: TRBD1; clone_size: once; v_call: TRBV7-3; j_call: TRBJ2-5; cdr3_aa: CASSPNGDRPGLYF; cdr3_nt: TGTGCCAGCAGCCCAAATGGGGACAGGCCAGGGCTGTACTTC
d_call: -; clone_size: -; v_call: TRBV15; j_call: TRBJ2-3; cdr3_aa: CATSSGSTSTDTQYF; cdr3_nt: TGTGCCACCAGCAGCGGGTCCACTAGCACAGATACGCAGTATTTT
d_call: -; clone_size: once; v_call: TRBV4-1; j_call: TRBJ2-5; cdr3_aa: CASSQTGVQETQYF; cdr3_nt: TGCGCCAGCAGCCAAACCGGGGTTCAAGAGACCCAGTACTTC
d_call: -; clone_size: -; v_call: TRBV4-1; j_call: TRBJ2-3; cdr3_aa: CASSQLQGPGNTDTQYF; cdr3_nt: TGCGCCAGCAGCCAGTTACAGGGACCGGGGAACACAGATACGCAGTATTTT
d_call: TRBD1; clone_size: few; v_call: TRBV19; j_call: TRBJ1-5; cdr3_aa: CASTRQGNQPQHF; cdr3_nt: TGTGCCAGTACCCGACAGGGGAATCAGCCCCAGCATTTT
d_call: TRBD1; clone_size: -; v_call: TRBV6-6; j_call: TRBJ1-2; cdr3_aa: CASSYSGDSLGYGYTF; cdr3_nt: TGTGCCAGCAGTTACTCGGGGGACAGCCTAGGGTATGGCTACACCTTC
d_call: TRBD1; clone_size: -; v_call: TRBV19; j_call: TRBJ1-6; cdr3_aa: CASRLTGDNSPLHF; cdr3_nt: TGTGCCAGTAGACTTACAGGGGATAATTCACCCCTCCACTTT
d_call: -; clone_size: -; v_call: TRBV16; j_call: TRBJ1-2; cdr3_aa: CASSQSSQGVLDGYTF; cdr3_nt: TGTGCCAGCAGCCAATCGTCTCAGGGAGTATTGGATGGCTACACCTTC
d_call: TRBD1; clone_size: -; v_call: TRBV4-1; j_call: TRBJ1-3; cdr3_aa: CASSQAPGGAGNTIYF; cdr3_nt: TGCGCCAGCAGCCAGGCTCCAGGGGGCGCGGGAAACACCATATATTTT
d_call: -; clone_size: -; v_call: TRBV27; j_call: TRBJ1-6; cdr3_aa: CASSLQGNSPLHF; cdr3_nt: TGTGCCAGCAGTTTACAGGGGAATTCACCCCTCCACTTT
d_call: -; clone_size: -; v_call: TRBV5-8; j_call: TRBJ1-2; cdr3_aa: CASSPNYGYTF; cdr3_nt: TGTGCCAGCAGTCCGAACTATGGCTACACCTTC
d_call: -; clone_size: once; v_call: TRBV5-8; j_call: TRBJ2-1; cdr3_aa: CASGNGGLYEQFF; cdr3_nt: TGTGCCAGCGGCAACGGGGGTCTCTATGAGCAGTTCTTC
d_call: -; clone_size: -; v_call: TRBV5-4; j_call: TRBJ1-1; cdr3_aa: CASSLGDTVEAFF; cdr3_nt: TGTGCCAGCAGCTTGGGGGACACCGTTGAAGCTTTCTTT
d_call: TRBD2; clone_size: -; v_call: TRBV5-4; j_call: TRBJ2-1; cdr3_aa: CASSPQTGTSGYNEQFF; cdr3_nt: TGTGCCAGCAGCCCCCAGACCGGGACTAGCGGCTACAATGAGCAGTTCTTC
d_call: -; clone_size: -; v_call: TRBV27; j_call: TRBJ1-5; cdr3_aa: CASSFGGGQPQHF; cdr3_nt: TGTGCCAGCAGTTTTGGGGGAGGCCAGCCCCAGCATTTT
d_call: TRBD2; clone_size: -; v_call: TRBV30; j_call: TRBJ2-7; cdr3_aa: CAWSPRGSPYEQYF; cdr3_nt: TGTGCCTGGAGTCCGCGGGGGAGCCCCTACGAGCAGTACTTC
d_call: TRBD2; clone_size: -; v_call: TRBV7-8; j_call: TRBJ2-5; cdr3_aa: CASSQDRPESGGSRYF; cdr3_nt: TGTGCCAGCAGCCAGGACCGACCTGAGTCGGGGGGATCCCGGTACTTC
d_call: TRBD1; clone_size: -; v_call: TRBV7-2; j_call: TRBJ2-1; cdr3_aa: CASSLRQGANNEQFF; cdr3_nt: TGTGCCAGCAGCCTCCGACAGGGGGCGAACAATGAGCAGTTCTTC
d_call: -; clone_size: -; v_call: TRBV5-1; j_call: TRBJ2-5; cdr3_aa: CASSLVLGEYQETQYF; cdr3_nt: TGCGCCAGCAGCTTGGTTCTCGGGGAGTACCAAGAGACCCAGTACTTC
d_call: TRBD1; clone_size: -; v_call: TRBV19; j_call: TRBJ1-1; cdr3_aa: CASSSTGDTEAFF; cdr3_nt: TGTGCCAGTAGTTCTACAGGGGACACTGAAGCTTTCTTT
d_call: -; clone_size: -; v_call: TRBV18; j_call: TRBJ2-2; cdr3_aa: CASSPPGRTTGELFF; cdr3_nt: TGTGCCAGCTCACCACCAGGACGCACCACCGGGGAGCTGTTTTTT
d_call: TRBD1; clone_size: -; v_call: TRBV10-3; j_call: TRBJ2-7; cdr3_aa: CAISYSGTGNYEQYF; cdr3_nt: TGTGCCATCAGTTATTCCGGGACAGGGAACTACGAGCAGTACTTC